This TCR beta chain was recovered during a study of human T cells and chemical hapten exposure. Across the study: TCR yields differed between samples (mainly from small differences in pooled library volume). Whole-study findings and limits: PT1 expanded TCR numbers rose with patch test score.

This clonotype showed up many times. What it binds is not known. As to time point: patch test 3, about 24 weeks after DPC sensitization. As for treatment: therapeutic diphenylcyclopropenone sensitization with weekly scalp DPC. This CDR3 has 15 amino acids. After removal of 6 bases from V and 8 bases from J, the junction contained 12 bases not matched to a gene. Germline V gene sequence: CDR1 KGHSH, CDR2 LQKENI. Each cDNA molecule in the library carried unique molecular identifiers. From the RACE reads, TCRdb called clonotypes with MiXCR, one entry per CDR3 protein. The sample carries 75,000 to 90,000 distinct CDR3 sequences, approximately 10% recorded once.

The input for sequencing was whole blood, taken in connection with sensitization to the hapten diphenylcyclopropenone (DPC). V is TRBV18 and J is TRBJ2-1; 8 bases map to TRBD2. This TCR derives from a woman between 45 and 60 years old with alopecia areata. Some clones in this sample may be carry-over from other donors' samples. CDR3 sequence: CASSYFAGGADEQFF. CDR3 sequence (DNA): TGTGCCAGCTCCTACTTCGCGGGAGGAGCGGATGAGCAGTTCTTC.